This TCR beta chain was captured in a study of identical twins. Study outcomes and limitations: Where beta out-of-frame sequences were concerned, excess twin sharing was weaker.

This clonotype was recorded many times. Its specificity is unknown. cDNA molecules carried unique molecular identifiers, and template switching added a universal primer site. In TCRdb, the 5' RACE reads were re-called with MiXCR into one record per CDR3 protein. The repertoire holds around 1.7 million distinct CDR3 sequences, about 30% seen once, with over 0.25% in the top ten. The sequencing input was cord blood. The clonotype originates from a newborn girl in good health.

Here the CDR3 reads CASSLIGQGNSPLHF. The CDR3 nucleotides read TGTGCCAGCAGTCTTATTGGACAGGGGAACTCACCCCTCCACTTT. The rearrangement uses TRBV12-3 or TRBV12-4 and TRBJ1-6; 9 nucleotides agree with TRBD1. The CDR3 is 15 amino acids. Trimming removed 5 bases from V and 10 bases from J; junction bases left unmatched: 9.